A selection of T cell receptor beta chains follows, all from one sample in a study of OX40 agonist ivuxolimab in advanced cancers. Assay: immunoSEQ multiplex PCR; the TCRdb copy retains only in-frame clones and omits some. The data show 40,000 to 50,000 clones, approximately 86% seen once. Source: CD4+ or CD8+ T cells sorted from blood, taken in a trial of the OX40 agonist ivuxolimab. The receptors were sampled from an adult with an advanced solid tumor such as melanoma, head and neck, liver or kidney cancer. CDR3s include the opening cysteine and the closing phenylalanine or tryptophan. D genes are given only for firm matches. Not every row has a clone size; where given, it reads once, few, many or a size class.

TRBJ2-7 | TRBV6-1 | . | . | TGTGCCAGCTCTCCCCTGGGAGCAGTCCGGTACTTC | CASSPLGAVRYF
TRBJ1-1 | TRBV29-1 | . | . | TGCAGCGTTGAAGCACGGGGCAGATTGGACACTGAAGCTTTCTTT | CSVEARGRLDTEAFF
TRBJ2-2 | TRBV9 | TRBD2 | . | TGTGCCAGCAGCGCCCCGGGGGGGGCGGGTACCGGGGAGCTGTTTTTT | CASSAPGGAGTGELFF
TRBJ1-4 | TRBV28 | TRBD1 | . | TGTGCCAGCAGCTACAGGGGTGAAAAACTGTTTTTT | CASSYRGEKLFF
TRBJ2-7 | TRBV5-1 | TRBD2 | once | TGCGCCAGCAGCTTAGGACTAGACTACGAGCAGTACTTC | CASSLGLDYEQYF
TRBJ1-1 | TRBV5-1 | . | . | TGCGCCAGCAGCTTGGCCAAGGACGGTGGCACTGAAGCTTTCTTT | CASSLAKDGGTEAFF
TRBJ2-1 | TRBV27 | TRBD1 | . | TGTGCCAGCTTAAGCGCGGGACAGGGGGCGGTTGAGCAGTTCTTC | CASLSAGQGAVEQFF
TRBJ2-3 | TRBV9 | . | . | TGTGCCAGCTCCACGACCCTCAAGGAGGATACGCAGTATTTT | CASSTTLKEDTQYF
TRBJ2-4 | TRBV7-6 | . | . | TGTGCCAGCAGCTTAGGAGGTGGGGAACCCAAAAACATTCAGTACTTC | CASSLGGGEPKNIQYF
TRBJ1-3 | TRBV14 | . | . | TGTGCCAGCAGCCCCCATCAAGGTGGGGAAAACACCATATATTTT | CASSPHQGGENTIYF
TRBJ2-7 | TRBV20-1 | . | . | TGCAGTGCCGGGCAGGGCGAGCAGTACTTC | CSAGQGEQYF
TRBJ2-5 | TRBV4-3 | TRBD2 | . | TGCGCCAGCAGCCACCTGGGCGGGGGGGTCGACCAAGAGACCCAGTACTTC | CASSHLGGGVDQETQYF
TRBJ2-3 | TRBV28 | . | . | TGTGCCAGCAGCTTAAGGCCAAGCGATACGCAGTATTTT | CASSLRPSDTQYF
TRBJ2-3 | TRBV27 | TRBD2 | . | TGTGCCAGCAGTTCCAGCGGGAGGCGCACAGATACGCAGTATTTT | CASSSSGRRTDTQYF
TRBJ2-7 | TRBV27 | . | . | TGTGCCAGCAGCTTAAGGCAGGGAAGTATCTACGAGCAGTACTTC | CASSLRQGSIYEQYF
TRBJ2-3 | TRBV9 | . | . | TGTGCCAGCAGCGTATATAATGGGGGCTCTAGCACAGATACGCAGTATTTT | CASSVYNGGSSTDTQYF
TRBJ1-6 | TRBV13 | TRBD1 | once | TGTGCCAGCAGCTTAGGGCTAGGGGGCTCATCCACCCTCCACTTT | CASSLGLGGSSTLHF
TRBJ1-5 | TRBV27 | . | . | TGTGCCAGCAGTTTAATTGGCCGGCAGCCCCAGCATTTT | CASSLIGRQPQHF
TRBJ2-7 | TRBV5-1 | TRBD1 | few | TGCGCCAGCAGCCGCACCGGGACAGGGGACTACGAGCAGTACTTC | CASSRTGTGDYEQYF
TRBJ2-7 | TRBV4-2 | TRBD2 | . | TGTGCCAGCAGCCAAGCAGCGGGGCACGAGCAGTACTTC | CASSQAAGHEQYF
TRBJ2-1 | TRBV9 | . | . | TGTGCCAGCAGACCCCCGAGCGGTAGCTCCTACAATGAGCAGTTCTTC | CASRPPSGSSYNEQFF
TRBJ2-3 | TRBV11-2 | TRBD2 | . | TGTGCCAGCAGCTTAGGCGGGAGGCGGACAGATACGCAGTATTTT | CASSLGGRRTDTQYF
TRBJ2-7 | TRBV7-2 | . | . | TGTGCCAGCAGCTTAGTTGGGGCAGGGGACTACGAGCAGTACTTC | CASSLVGAGDYEQYF
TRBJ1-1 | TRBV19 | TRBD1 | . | TGTGCCAGTAGTACCAGGGGGCGCGGAGCTTTCTTT | CASSTRGRGAFF
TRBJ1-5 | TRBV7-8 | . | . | TGTGCCAGCAGCCTAGAAGGACAGAACCTTCGTCCCCAGCATTTT | CASSLEGQNLRPQHF
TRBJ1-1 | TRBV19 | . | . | TGTGCCAGTAGTGACGTGAACACTGAAGCTTTCTTT | CASSDVNTEAFF
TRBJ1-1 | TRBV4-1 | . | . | TGCGCCAGCAGCCAAGTTCCCTCACAGGGCACTGAAGCTTTCTTT | CASSQVPSQGTEAFF
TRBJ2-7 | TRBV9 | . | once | TGTGCCAGCAGCGTATCGTGGGGGGCGCAAGACGAGCAGTACTTC | CASSVSWGAQDEQYF
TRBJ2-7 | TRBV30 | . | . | TGTGCTTCGGAGGGGGGACTGGAGCAGTACTTC | CASEGGLEQYF
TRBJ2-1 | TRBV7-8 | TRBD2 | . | TGTGCCAGCAGCTCACCGGGAGGGAGCTCCTACAATGAGCAGTTCTTC | CASSSPGGSSYNEQFF
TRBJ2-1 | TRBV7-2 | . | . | TGTGCCAGCACCCCCCGGGGGGAGGGGGGGCGGTACAATGAGCAGTTCTTC | CASTPRGEGGRYNEQFF
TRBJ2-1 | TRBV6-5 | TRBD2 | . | TGTGCCAGCAGTCCAAGCGGGGGCGCCTACAATGAGCAGTTCTTC | CASSPSGGAYNEQFF
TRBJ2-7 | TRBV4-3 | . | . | TGCGCCAGCAGCCAAGGTCGAGGGGAACTCTCCTACGAGCAGTACTTC | CASSQGRGELSYEQYF
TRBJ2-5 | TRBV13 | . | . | TGTGCCAGCAACCTCCGGGAGACCCAGTACTTC | CASNLRETQYF
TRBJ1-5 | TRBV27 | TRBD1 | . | TGTGCCAGCAGTTCCTACAGGGGATCCCAGCCCCAGCATTTT | CASSSYRGSQPQHF
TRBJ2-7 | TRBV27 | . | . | TGTGCCAGCAGTTTAACGGGAACCTACGAGCAGTACTTC | CASSLTGTYEQYF
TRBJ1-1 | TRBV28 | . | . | TGTGCCAGCAGTTTTTTTCCGGGGAACAGCCATGAAGCTTTCTTT | CASSFFPGNSHEAFF
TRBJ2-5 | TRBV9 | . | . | TGTGCCAGCAGCGTAATTGAGGGAGAGACCCAGTACTTC | CASSVIEGETQYF
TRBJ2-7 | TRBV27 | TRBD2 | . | TGTGCCAGCAGTCCATCGACTGGTCCAGCGGGAGGGAGAGAGCAGTACTTC | CASSPSTGPAGGREQYF